Sequencing of this TCR beta chain was carried out in a study of post-analysis software for immune sequencing data. Study results and limitations: A few TRBV segments occurring more often in patients than controls included TRBV5-6, TRBV5-1 and TRBV20-1.

Prepared TCR beta cDNA libraries contained unique molecular identifiers. TCRdb reanalysed the PCR reads using MiXCR and keeps one entry per CDR3 protein. The sample shows 180,000 or so distinct CDR3 sequences, 29% of them seen only once. Germline V gene sequence: CDR1 MDHEN, CDR2 SYDVKM. Unmatched junction bases numbered 2, after V lost 2 bases and J lost 6 bases. The CDR3 loop spans 13 amino acids. There are many counts of this clonotype. The antigen is unknown. The sample was blood. The TCR sequence derives from a girl aged 2-17 years with multiple sclerosis. The chain is built from TRBV28 and TRBJ2-7; 9 bases agree with TRBD2. CDR3 nucleotides: TGTGCCAGCAGTTTACTAGCGGGGATCGAGCAGTACTTC. This codes for CASSLLAGIEQYF.